The 23 T cell receptor beta chains reported below all come from one sample, sequenced in a study of tumor-infiltrating lymphocytes in localized non-small cell lung cancer. This table comes from immunoSEQ multiplex PCR, and its TCRdb copy is limited to in-frame clones, with some not included. The data contain about 16,000 clones, over 70% of them singletons. The sample taken for sequencing was lung tumor tissue. The origin of the receptors is a human donor with non-small cell lung cancer.

This clone occurred a few times. The V call is TRBV5-1, the J call TRBJ2-3, with 8 bases fitting TRBD2. Germline V CDR1 and CDR2: SGHRS, YFSETQ. With 3 bases clipped from V and 6 bases from J, the junction kept 12 bases outside the gene matches. The CDR3 has 16 amino acids. CDR3 region: CASSSGLREGRDTQYF. In nucleotides, the CDR3 is TGCGCCAGCAGCTCGGGACTCCGGGAGGGGAGGGATACGCAGTATTTT.

V usage is TRBV5-4 and J usage is TRBJ2-2; 7 bases match TRBD1. Trimming removed 3 bases from V and 0 bases from J; junction bases left unmatched: 5. The CDR3 spans 16 residues. The germline gives CDR1 SGHNT, CDR2 YYREEE (reference sequence). This CDR3 is CASSSRGQTNTGELFF. The CDR3 region has the DNA TGTGCCAGCAGCTCGAGGGGACAGACGAACACCGGGGAGCTGTTTTTT.

The V call is TRBV27, the J call TRBJ1-1; 7 bases align to TRBD1. Germline V CDR1 and CDR2: MNHEY, SMNVEV (reference sequence). The CDR3 is 16 amino acids. The ends lost 6 bases at V and 6 bases at J; junction bases unmatched: 16. CDR3 bases: TGTGCCAGCAGAGACGCCACAGGGGTCAATGGCGCTGAAGCTTTCTTT. Its translation: CASRDATGVNGAEAFF.

This clone turned up a few times. The chain is built from TRBV29-1 and TRBJ1-1; possible D gene TRBD1, 5 bases. The CDR3 extends over 11 amino acids. Germline CDR1 reads SQVTM; CDR2 reads ANQGSEA. V was pared by 7 bases and J by 11 bases, with 17 bases between. The CDR3: CSADQGEGAFF. In DNA form, the CDR3 reads TGCAGCGCAGATCAGGGCGAGGGGGCTTTCTTT.

The chain uses TRBV9 and TRBJ1-3; perhaps TRBD1 as D (5 bases). CDR3 size: 17 residues. Germline V gene lookup returns CDR1 SGDLS and CDR2 YYNGEE. Trimming left V 4 bases short and J 0 bases short, with 17 bases between. The CDR3 nucleotides are TGTGCCAGCAGCAGAGAAGCTGGGGGGAACTCTGGAAACACCATATATTTT. As protein: CASSREAGGNSGNTIYF.

The chain uses TRBV15 and TRBJ2-7; the D gene is possibly TRBD2 (5 bases). CDR1 is LNHNV, CDR2 YYDKDF, per germline (reference sequence). The CDR3 has 15 amino acids. V dropped 1 base and J dropped 2 bases, with 12 bases sitting between them. The CDR3 coding sequence is TGTGCCACCAGCAGAGGAGGAGGCTCCGCCTACGAGCAGTACTTC. Protein: CATSRGGGSAYEQYF.

The chain joins TRBV5-1 to TRBJ2-3; D is ambiguous. V was shortened by 0 bases and J by 2 bases, with 4 bases between the two germline ends. Germline V gene data show CDR1 as SGHRS and CDR2 as YFSETQ. This CDR3 has 13 amino acids. In DNA, the CDR3 is TGCGCCAGCAGCTTGGACCACACAGATACGCAGTATTTT. The encoded protein is CASSLDHTDTQYF.

The chain links TRBV15 to TRBJ2-2; D may be TRBD2 (5 bases). V was shortened by 8 bases and J by 0 bases, with 10 bases between the two germline ends. The germline V gene encodes CDR1 LNHNV and CDR2 YYDKDF (reference sequence). This CDR3 spans 14 amino acids. The CDR3: CATGTGTNTGELFF. The CDR3 coding sequence is TGTGCCACCGGCACGGGGACGAACACCGGGGAGCTGTTTTTT.

The chain links TRBV7-2 to TRBJ2-3; D tentatively reads TRBD1 or TRBD2 (5 bases each). The CDR3 consists of 13 residues. V was shortened by 5 bases and J by 1 base, with 7 bases between the two germline ends. The V gene's germline CDR1 is SGHTA and CDR2 FQGNSA. The CDR3 DNA reads as TGTGCCAGCAGCCGAGGGGGCACAGATACGCAGTATTTT. Protein: CASSRGGTDTQYF.

This rearrangement joins TRBV30 to TRBJ1-2, with D maybe TRBD1 (6 bases). The germline V gene has CDR1 GTSNPN and CDR2 SVGIG (reference sequence). The CDR3 covers 12 residues. V was clipped by 1 base and J by 8 bases, with 11 bases between them. DNA of the CDR3: TGTGCCTGGAGTGACCGGGGGCGAGGCTACACCTTC. It specifies CAWSDRGRGYTF.

This clone has only one observation. This sequence joins TRBV28 and TRBJ1-1; D possibly corresponds to TRBD1 (6 bases). Trimming removed 8 bases from V and 4 bases from J, with 14 bases in between. This CDR3 has 13 residues. Germline V gene sequence: CDR1 MDHEN, CDR2 SYDVKM. CDR3 residues: CASDTGSGTEAFF. In nucleotides, the CDR3 is TGTGCCAGCGACACAGGGTCCGGCACTGAAGCTTTCTTT.

The chain couples TRBV30 to TRBJ1-1, with TRBD1 matching 8 bases. The germline CDR1 and CDR2 sequences are GTSNPN and SVGIG (reference sequence). CDR3 length: 13 amino acids. Trimming cost V 4 bases and J 5 bases; bases outside gene matches: 6. CDR3 amino acids: CAWNQGARTEAFF. CDR3 nucleotides: TGTGCCTGGAATCAGGGGGCACGAACTGAAGCTTTCTTT. Full variable domain (remainder filled in from reference TRBV30 and TRBJ1-1): SQTIHQWPATLVQPVGSPLSLECTVEGTSNPNLYWYRQAAGRGLQLLFYSVGIGQISSEVPQNLSASRPQDRQFILSSKKLLLSDSGFYLCAWNQGARTEAFFGQGTRLTVV.

V and J are TRBV27 and TRBJ2-7; 10 nucleotides match TRBD2. The CDR3 is made up of 14 amino acids. J lost 3 bases, V lost 5 bases, and 4 bases had no gene match. Germline V gives CDR1 MNHEY, CDR2 SMNVEV (reference sequence). CDR3 coding DNA: TGTGCCAGCAGTGCACTAGCGGGGAACTACGAGCAGTACTTC. Amino acids: CASSALAGNYEQYF.

This clone is a singleton in its sample. J is TRBJ1-2 and V is TRBV6-1; D is perhaps TRBD1 (5 bases). This CDR3 is built from 14 residues. Trimming shortened V by 6 bases and J by 4 bases, and 15 bases separated the two germline ends. CDR1 and CDR2 from the germline V gene are MNHNS and SASEGT. In nucleotides, the CDR3 is TGTGCCAGCAGGGACTCAGGGACCCTCTATGGCTACACCTTC. Protein: CASRDSGTLYGYTF.

J is TRBJ2-1 and V is TRBV14; D remains ambiguous. This CDR3 is 14 amino acids long. V lost 2 bases and J 6 bases, leaving 11 bases between the germline ends. Per germline, CDR1 SGHDN and CDR2 FVKESK. CDR3 nucleotide sequence: TGTGCCAGCAGCCAAACTCGGGCCCTCAATGAGCAGTTCTTC. This encodes CASSQTRALNEQFF.

The genes are TRBV6-5 and TRBJ2-7; D is undetermined. This CDR3 spans 12 amino acids. Looked up from germline, CDR1 is MNHEY and CDR2 is SVGAGI. V shed 6 bases and J shed 9 bases, with 15 bases lying between them. The CDR3 reads CASRTVGKVQYF. The DNA of the CDR3 is TGTGCCAGCAGGACCGTTGGTAAGGTGCAGTACTTC.

The V call is TRBV9, the J call TRBJ1-2; 9 bases agree with TRBD1. Germline assignment: CDR1 SGDLS and CDR2 YYNGEE. The CDR3 extends over 15 amino acids. V shed 4 bases and J 6 bases; nucleotides not matched to a gene: 10. CDR3 in DNA: TGTGCCAGCAGCTTACTACAGGGGGCTGGGAATGGCTACACCTTC. This codes for CASSLLQGAGNGYTF. Drawing the rest from reference TRBV9 and TRBJ1-2, the complete variable domain is DSGVTQTPKHLITATGQRVTLRCSPRSGDLSVYWYQQSLDQGLQFLIQYYNGEERAKGNILERFSAQQFPDLHSELNLSSLELGDSALYFCASSLLQGAGNGYTFGSGTRLTVV.

The chain links TRBV5-1 to TRBJ1-1, with D hard to call. Germline CDR1 and CDR2: SGHRS and YFSETQ. V gave up 0 bases and J gave up 4 bases, with 16 bases separating them. CDR3 length: 16 residues. CDR3 nucleotides: TGCGCCAGCAGCTTGGTTTTGCTCACGGAGGGCACTGAAGCTTTCTTT. It is translated as CASSLVLLTEGTEAFF.

This clone was detected only once. V usage is TRBV6-5 and J usage is TRBJ1-2; weak D call: TRBD1 (5 bases). The CDR3 consists of 13 residues. CDR1 is MNHEY and CDR2 is SVGAGI in the germline V gene. V was cut by 6 bases and J by 6 bases, with 14 bases left in between. In nucleotides, the CDR3 is TGTGCCAGCAGACTCAGGGAGCGGGATGGCTACACCTTC. Its translation is CASRLRERDGYTF.

This chain links TRBV5-6 with TRBJ2-7; weak D call: TRBD2 (5 bases). V was shortened by 0 bases and J by 2 bases, with 21 bases between the two germline ends. There are 18 residues in the CDR3. Germline V gene sequence: CDR1 SGHDT, CDR2 YYEEEE. DNA for the CDR3: TGTGCCAGCAGCTTGGCCAGTTTCCGTCCGGAGAGGGCCTACGAGCAGTACTTC. This translates into CASSLASFRPERAYEQYF.

This clone was detected once. The CDR3 loop is CASSYPAGRGNTEAFF. As DNA, the CDR3 is TGTGCCAGCAGTTACCCCGCCGGAAGGGGGAACACTGAAGCTTTCTTT. The chain recombines TRBV6-5 with TRBJ1-1; the D gene is possibly TRBD1 (5 bases). V lost 2 bases to trimming and J lost 1 base, with 14 bases between them. Germline V gene sequence: CDR1 MNHEY, CDR2 SVGAGI. This CDR3 spans 16 amino acids.

This clone has a single count. The rearrangement joins TRBV4-1 to TRBJ2-1; the D gene is possibly TRBD1 (6 bases). With 0 bases removed from V and 8 bases from J, the gap between germline ends came to 14 bases. Germline CDR1 reads MGHRA; CDR2 reads YSYEKL. The CDR3 covers 15 residues. CDR3 loop: CASSQDRGTPYEQFF. The CDR3 nucleotides read TGCGCCAGCAGCCAAGACAGGGGAACGCCGTATGAGCAGTTCTTC.

The chain uses TRBV6-5 and TRBJ1-1; no reliable D call. CDR3 length: 14 residues. Germline assignment: CDR1 MNHEY and CDR2 SVGAGI. V was cut by 2 bases and J by 3 bases, with 10 bases left in between. CDR3 in DNA: TGTGCCAGCAGTTACGTGCCCGGGGACACTGAAGCTTTCTTT. Encoded protein: CASSYVPGDTEAFF.